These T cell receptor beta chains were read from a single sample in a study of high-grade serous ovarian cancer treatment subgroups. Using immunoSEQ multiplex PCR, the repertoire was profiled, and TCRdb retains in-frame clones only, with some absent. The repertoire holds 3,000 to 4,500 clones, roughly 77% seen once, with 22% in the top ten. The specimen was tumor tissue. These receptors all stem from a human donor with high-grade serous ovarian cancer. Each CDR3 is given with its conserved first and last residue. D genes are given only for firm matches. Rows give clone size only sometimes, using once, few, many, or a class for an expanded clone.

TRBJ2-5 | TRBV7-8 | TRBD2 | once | TGTGCCAGCAGCCCCAGGACTAGCCAAGAGACCCAGTACTTC | CASSPRTSQETQYF
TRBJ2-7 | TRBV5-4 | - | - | TGTGCCAGCATGAGGCCGGGAGACTACGAGCAGTACTTC | CASMRPGDYEQYF
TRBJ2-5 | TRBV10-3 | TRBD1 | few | TGTGCCATCAGTGACCCGGGACAGGCAGAGACCCAGTACTTC | CAISDPGQAETQYF
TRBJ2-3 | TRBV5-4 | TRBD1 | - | TGTGCCAGCAGCAACCGGGACAGGGGAACAGATACGCAGTATTTT | CASSNRDRGTDTQYF
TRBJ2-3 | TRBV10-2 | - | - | TGCGCCAGCAATAGGGGAAGCACAGATACGCAGTATTTT | CASNRGSTDTQYF
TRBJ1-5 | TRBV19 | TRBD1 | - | TGTGCCAGTAGTCCGAGCTCCAGGGGGCTAGAACAGCCCCAGCATTTT | CASSPSSRGLEQPQHF
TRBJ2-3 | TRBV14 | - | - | TGTGCCAGCAGCCAAGTACGGGCGGGAAGCACAGATACGCAGTATTTT | CASSQVRAGSTDTQYF
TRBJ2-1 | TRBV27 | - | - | TGTGCCAGCAGTTTATCTCATCGCGGACATGGGCAGTTCTTC | CASSLSHRGHGQFF
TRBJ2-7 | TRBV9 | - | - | TGTGCCAGCAGCGTATCGGAAAGGCCCTACGAGCAGTACTTC | CASSVSERPYEQYF
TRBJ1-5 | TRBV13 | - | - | TGTGCCAGCAGCTTAAGCCAGTATCAGCCCCAGCATTTT | CASSLSQYQPQHF
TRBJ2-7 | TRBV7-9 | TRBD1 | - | TGTGCCAGCAGCGAAGGGACAGGTGACGACGAGCAGTACTTC | CASSEGTGDDEQYF
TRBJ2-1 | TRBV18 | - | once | TGTGCCAGCTCACCTGGCTACACGGGCGTGGAGCAGTTCTTC | CASSPGYTGVEQFF
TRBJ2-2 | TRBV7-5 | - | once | - | CASSFAGGTTGELFF
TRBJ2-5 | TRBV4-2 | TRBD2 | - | TGTGCCAGCAGTCGGGGGGGCGAAGAGACCCAGTACTTC | CASSRGGEETQYF
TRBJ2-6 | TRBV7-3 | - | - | TGTGCCAGCAGCTTATTGGGTGCTAGCTCTGGGGCCAACGTCCTGACTTTC | CASSLLGASSGANVLTF
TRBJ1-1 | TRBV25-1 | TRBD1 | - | TGTGCCAGCAGGGGACAGGGGAGAAGGGAAACTGAAGCTTTCTTT | CASRGQGRRETEAFF
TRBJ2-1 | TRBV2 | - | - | TGTGCCAGCAGTGGTCAGCGATCGGGCTACAATGAGCAGTTCTTC | CASSGQRSGYNEQFF
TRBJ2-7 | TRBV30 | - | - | TGTGCCTGGAGGGTACCCAGCGCCTCCTACGAGCAGTACTTC | CAWRVPSASYEQYF
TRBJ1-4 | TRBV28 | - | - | TGTGCCAGCAGTTTCGCGTGGGTAGAGGACGAAAAACTGTTTTTT | CASSFAWVEDEKLFF
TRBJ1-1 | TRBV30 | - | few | TGTGCCTGGAGTATGACAGAAGCTGAAGCTTTCTTT | CAWSMTEAEAFF
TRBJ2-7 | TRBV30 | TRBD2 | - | TGTGCCTGGAGTGGAAGCGGGAGGTCTCCCGAGCAGTACTTC | CAWSGSGRSPEQYF
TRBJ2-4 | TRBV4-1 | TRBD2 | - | TGCGCCAGCAGCCCAGTTGGTAGCGGGAGAGACATTCAGTACTTC | CASSPVGSGRDIQYF
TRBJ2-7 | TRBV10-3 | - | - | TGTGCCACCCAATCCCCCTCATCCTACGAGCAGTACTTC | CATQSPSSYEQYF
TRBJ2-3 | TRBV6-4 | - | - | TGTGCCAGCTTCCCGGGAATCACAGATACGCAGTATTTT | CASFPGITDTQYF
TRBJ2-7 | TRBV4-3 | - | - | TGCGCCAGCAGCCGATACCTTTTGTCCTACGAGCAGTACTTC | CASSRYLLSYEQYF
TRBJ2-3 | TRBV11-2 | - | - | TGTGCCAGCAGCACAGACCTAGCGACTACTAGCACAGATACGCAGTATTTT | CASSTDLATTSTDTQYF
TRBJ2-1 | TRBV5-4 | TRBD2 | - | TGTGCCAGCAGGTCCCTAGCGGAGGATTACAATGAGCAGTTCTTC | CASRSLAEDYNEQFF
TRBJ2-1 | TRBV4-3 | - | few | TGCGCCAGCAGCCCCCTGGGAAGGGTAAACGGTGAGCAGTTCTTC | CASSPLGRVNGEQFF
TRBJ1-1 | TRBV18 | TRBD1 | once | TGTGCCAGCTCGAAACTTACAGGGGAGGGCACTGAAGCTTTCTTT | CASSKLTGEGTEAFF
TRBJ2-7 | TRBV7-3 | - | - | TGTGCCAGCAGCAAAGAAGTTCAAACTCCTCAGTACTTC | CASSKEVQTPQYF
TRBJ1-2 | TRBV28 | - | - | TGTGCCAGCAGTTCCCCCTCCACAGGCTCTGGCTACACCTTC | CASSSPSTGSGYTF
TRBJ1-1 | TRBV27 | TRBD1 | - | TGTGCCAGCAGAAACAGGGGGATCAACACTGAAGCTTTCTTT | CASRNRGINTEAFF
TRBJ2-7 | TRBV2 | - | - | TGTGCCAGCGGTAAGGTCCAGGGCGCTGGTGAGCAGTACTTC | CASGKVQGAGEQYF
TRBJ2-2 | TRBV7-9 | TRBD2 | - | TGTGCCAGCAGCTCCGGACTAGCGGGTCCTAACACCGGGGAGCTGTTTTTT | CASSSGLAGPNTGELFF
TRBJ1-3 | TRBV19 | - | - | TGTGCCAGTAGTGAGGGAGCCGGAAACACCATATATTTT | CASSEGAGNTIYF
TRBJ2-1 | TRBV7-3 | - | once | TGTGCCAGCAGCAACTCCTTGGCCGGAGATGAGCAGTTCTTC | CASSNSLAGDEQFF
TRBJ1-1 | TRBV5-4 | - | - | TGTGCCAGCAGCTCCCCCCCAGGGGCGGGGATGAACACTGAAGCTTTCTTT | CASSSPPGAGMNTEAFF
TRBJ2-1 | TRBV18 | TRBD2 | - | TGTGCCAGCTCACGGGGACTAGCGGGGGATGAGCAGTTCTTC | CASSRGLAGDEQFF
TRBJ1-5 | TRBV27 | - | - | TGTGCCAGCAGTTTATCCCACGGCAATCAGCCCCAGCATTTT | CASSLSHGNQPQHF
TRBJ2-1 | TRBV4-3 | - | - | TGCGCCAGCAGCCCGACCTACGCGGCATGGGACTACAATGAGCAGTTCTTC | CASSPTYAAWDYNEQFF
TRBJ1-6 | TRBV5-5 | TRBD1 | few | TGTGCCAGCAGCTCAAGACAAGGACAGGAGCTGTATAATTCACCCCTCCACTTT | CASSSRQGQELYNSPLHF
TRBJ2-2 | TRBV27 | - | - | TGTGCCAGCAGTTTGGCGTGGAATACCGGGGAGCTGTTTTTT | CASSLAWNTGELFF
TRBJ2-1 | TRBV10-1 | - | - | TGCGCCAGCAGGGGGGGCAGGGTGGCGGATGAGCAGTTCTTC | CASRGGRVADEQFF
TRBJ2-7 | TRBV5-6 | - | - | TGTGCCAGCAGCGATCAGAACTACGAGCAGTACTTC | CASSDQNYEQYF
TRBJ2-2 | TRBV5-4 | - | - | TGTGCCAGCAGCGTACTAGAGCGCGCCGGGGAGCTGTTTTTT | CASSVLERAGELFF
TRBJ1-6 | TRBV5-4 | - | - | TGCGCCAGCAGCCCCTCCGGACACATCAATTCACCCCTCCACTTT | CASSPSGHINSPLHF